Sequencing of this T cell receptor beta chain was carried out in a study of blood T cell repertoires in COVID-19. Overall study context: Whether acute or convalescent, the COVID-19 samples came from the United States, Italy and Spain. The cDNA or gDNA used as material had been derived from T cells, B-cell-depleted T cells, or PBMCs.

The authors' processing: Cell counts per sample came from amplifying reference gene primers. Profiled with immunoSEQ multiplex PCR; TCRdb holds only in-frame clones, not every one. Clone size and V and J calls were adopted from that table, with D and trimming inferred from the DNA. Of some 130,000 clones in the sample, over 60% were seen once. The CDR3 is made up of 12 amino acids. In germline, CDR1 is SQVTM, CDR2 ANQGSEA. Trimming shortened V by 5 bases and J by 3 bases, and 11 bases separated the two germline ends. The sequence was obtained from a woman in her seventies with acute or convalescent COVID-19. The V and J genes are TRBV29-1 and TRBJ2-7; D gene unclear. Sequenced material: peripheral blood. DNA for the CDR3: TGCAGCGTTCAGGCCAGTCACTACGAGCAGTACTTC. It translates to CSVQASHYEQYF.